The 5 T cell receptor beta chains listed next were all sequenced from one sample in a study of siplizumab effects on memory and regulatory T cells. Produced via immunoSEQ multiplex PCR; TCRdb's table is partial and in-frame only. The sample includes over 100,000 clones, 92% of them seen just once. Sequenced sample: Tregs sorted from blood. These receptors all stem from a human donor in good health.

As DNA, the CDR3 is TGCGCCAGCAATAATTTGGGAGGGAATAAGGAAAAACTGTTTTTT. It translates to CASNNLGGNKEKLFF. The chain joins TRBV5-1 to TRBJ1-4; no clear D gene. Trimming left V 6 bases short and J 8 bases short, with 20 bases between. The CDR3 has 15 residues. The V gene's germline CDR1 is SGHRS and CDR2 YFSETQ.

The sample holds one count of this clone. This chain links TRBV7-6 with TRBJ2-3, with D possibly matching TRBD1 (6 bases). This CDR3 contains 16 residues. Looked up from germline, CDR1 is SGHVS and CDR2 is FNYEAQ. V was shortened by 1 base and J by 2 bases, with 13 bases between the two germline ends. The CDR3 DNA reads as TGTGCCAGCAGCTTAGGGGCCAGGGGAATCACAGATACGCAGTATTTT. Protein product: CASSLGARGITDTQYF.

This clone occurred once. The chain joins TRBV6-5 to TRBJ2-3, with D possibly being TRBD1 (5 bases). The CDR3 consists of 13 residues. CDR1 is MNHEY, CDR2 SVGAGI, per germline. Between the trimmed V and J ends, which lost 8 bases and 2 bases, there was a span of 11 bases. DNA of the CDR3: TGTGCCAGCCGCAGGGAATACACAGATACGCAGTATTTT. Amino acid sequence: CASRREYTDTQYF.

This clone was detected once. As DNA, the CDR3 is TGCGCCAGCAGCTTGGGGGCCCGACTAGCGGGAACAGATACGCAGTATTTT. Its protein is CASSLGARLAGTDTQYF. This chain connects TRBV5-1 to TRBJ2-3; 11 bases are shared with TRBD2. CDR3 size: 17 residues. V shed 0 bases and J 3 bases; nucleotides not matched to a gene: 6. In germline, CDR1 is SGHRS, CDR2 YFSETQ.

The rearrangement joins TRBV20-1 to TRBJ2-3; D is unresolved. Germline CDR1 reads DFQATT; CDR2 reads SNEGSKA (reference sequence). Trimming removed 3 bases at V and 8 bases at J, with 9 bases between. The CDR3 totals 11 residues. The CDR3 loop reads CSASRMGTQYF. In DNA, the CDR3 is TGCAGTGCTAGTCGCATGGGTACGCAGTATTTT.